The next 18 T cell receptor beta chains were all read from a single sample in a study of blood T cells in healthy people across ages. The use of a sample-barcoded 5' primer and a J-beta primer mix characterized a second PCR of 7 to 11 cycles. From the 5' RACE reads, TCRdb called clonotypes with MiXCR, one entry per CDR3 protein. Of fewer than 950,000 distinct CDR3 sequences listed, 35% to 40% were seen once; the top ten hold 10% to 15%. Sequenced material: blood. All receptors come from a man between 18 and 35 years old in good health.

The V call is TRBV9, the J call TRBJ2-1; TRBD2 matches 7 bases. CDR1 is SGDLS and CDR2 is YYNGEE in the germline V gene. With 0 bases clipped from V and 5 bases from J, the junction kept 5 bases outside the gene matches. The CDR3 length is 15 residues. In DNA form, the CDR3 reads TGTGCCAGCAGCGTAGACCTAGCGGCTAACAATGAGCAGTTCTTC. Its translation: CASSVDLAANNEQFF.

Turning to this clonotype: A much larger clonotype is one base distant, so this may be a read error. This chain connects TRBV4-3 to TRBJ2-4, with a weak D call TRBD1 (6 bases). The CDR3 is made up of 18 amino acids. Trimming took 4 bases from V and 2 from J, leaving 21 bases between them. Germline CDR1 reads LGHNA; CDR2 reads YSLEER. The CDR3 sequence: CASSRRIGAGESKNIQYF. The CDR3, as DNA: TGCGCCAGCAGCCGGCGCATTGGAGCAGGGGAGTCCAAAAACATTCAGTACTTC.

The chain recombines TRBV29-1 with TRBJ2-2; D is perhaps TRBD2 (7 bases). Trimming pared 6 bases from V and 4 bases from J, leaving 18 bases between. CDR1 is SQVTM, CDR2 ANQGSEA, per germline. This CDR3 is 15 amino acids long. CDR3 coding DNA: TGCAGCGTCCCACAGGGAGGGGCTGGCACCGGGGAGCTGTTTTTT. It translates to CSVPQGGAGTGELFF.

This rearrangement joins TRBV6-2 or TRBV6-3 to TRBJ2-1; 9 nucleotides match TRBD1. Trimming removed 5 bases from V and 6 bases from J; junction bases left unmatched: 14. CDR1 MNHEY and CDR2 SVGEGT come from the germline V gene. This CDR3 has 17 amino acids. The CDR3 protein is CASSRASGTGIPNEQFF. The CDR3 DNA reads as TGTGCCAGCAGTCGCGCCTCTGGGACAGGGATCCCCAATGAGCAGTTCTTC.

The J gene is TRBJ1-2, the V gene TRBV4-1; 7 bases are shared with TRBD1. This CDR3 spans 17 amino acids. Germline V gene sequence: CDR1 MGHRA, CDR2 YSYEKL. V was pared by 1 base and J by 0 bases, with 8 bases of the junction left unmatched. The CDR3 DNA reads TGCGCCAGCAGCCAAGCACAAGGACAGGACCCTAACTATGGCTACACCTTC. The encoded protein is CASSQAQGQDPNYGYTF.

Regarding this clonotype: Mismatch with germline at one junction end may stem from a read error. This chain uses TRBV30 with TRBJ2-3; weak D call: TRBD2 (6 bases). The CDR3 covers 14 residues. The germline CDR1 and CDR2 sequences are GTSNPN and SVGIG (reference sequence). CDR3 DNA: TGTGCCGGGAGTGTGGGAGGAACTGGAGGTACGCAGTATTTT. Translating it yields CAGSVGGTGGTQYF.

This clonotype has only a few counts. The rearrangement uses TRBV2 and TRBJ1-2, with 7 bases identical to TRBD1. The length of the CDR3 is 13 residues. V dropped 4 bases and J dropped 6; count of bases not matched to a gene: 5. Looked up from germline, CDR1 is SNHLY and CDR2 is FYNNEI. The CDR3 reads CASSVQGTNGYTF. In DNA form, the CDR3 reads TGTGCCAGCAGTGTACAGGGGACGAATGGCTACACCTTC.

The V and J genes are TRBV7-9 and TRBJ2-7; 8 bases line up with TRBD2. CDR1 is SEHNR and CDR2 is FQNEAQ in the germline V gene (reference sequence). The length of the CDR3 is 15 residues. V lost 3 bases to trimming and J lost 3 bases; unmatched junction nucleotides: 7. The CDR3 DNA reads TGTGCCAGCAGCTTGAATGGCGGGGGGTTCTACGAGCAGTACTTC. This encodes CASSLNGGGFYEQYF.

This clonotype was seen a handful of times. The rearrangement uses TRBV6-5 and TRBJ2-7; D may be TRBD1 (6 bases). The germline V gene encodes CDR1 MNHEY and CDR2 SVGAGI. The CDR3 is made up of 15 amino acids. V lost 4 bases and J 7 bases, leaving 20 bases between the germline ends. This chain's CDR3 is CASSFGQSSYNEQYF. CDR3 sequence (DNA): TGTGCCAGCAGTTTCGGACAGAGCTCCTACAATGAGCAGTACTTC.

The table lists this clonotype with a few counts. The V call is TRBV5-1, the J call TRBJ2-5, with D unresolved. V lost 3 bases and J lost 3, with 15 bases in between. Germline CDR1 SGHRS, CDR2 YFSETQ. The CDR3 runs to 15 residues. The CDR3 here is CASSWAGREKETQYF. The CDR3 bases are TGCGCCAGCAGCTGGGCAGGACGTGAGAAAGAGACCCAGTACTTC.

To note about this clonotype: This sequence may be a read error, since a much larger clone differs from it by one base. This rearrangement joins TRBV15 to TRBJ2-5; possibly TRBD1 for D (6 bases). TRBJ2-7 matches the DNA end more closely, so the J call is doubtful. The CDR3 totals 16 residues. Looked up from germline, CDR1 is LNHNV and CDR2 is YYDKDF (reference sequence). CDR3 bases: TGTGCCACCAGCAGAGCACAGACAGGATCACCCGACGAGCAGTACTTC. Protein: CATSRAQTGSPDEQYF.

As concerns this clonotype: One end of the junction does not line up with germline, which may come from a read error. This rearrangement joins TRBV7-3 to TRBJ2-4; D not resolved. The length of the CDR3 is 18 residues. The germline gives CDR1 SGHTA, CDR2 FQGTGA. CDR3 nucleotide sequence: TGTGCCAGCAGCTTAAAACCTCTCGACGATTTAGCCAGGAACATTCGGTACTTC. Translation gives CASSLKPLDDLARNIRYF.

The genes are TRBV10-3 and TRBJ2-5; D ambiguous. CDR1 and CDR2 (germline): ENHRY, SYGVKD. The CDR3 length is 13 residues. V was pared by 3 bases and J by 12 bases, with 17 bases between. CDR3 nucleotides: TGTGCCATCAGTGACGGACCCCTTAATTCTGAGTACTTC. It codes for CAISDGPLNSEYF.

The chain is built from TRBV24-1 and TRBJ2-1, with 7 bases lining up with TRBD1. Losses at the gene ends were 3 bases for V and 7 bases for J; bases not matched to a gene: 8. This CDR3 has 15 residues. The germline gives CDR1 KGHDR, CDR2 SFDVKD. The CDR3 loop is CATSDPTGSWNEQFF. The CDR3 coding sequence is TGTGCCACCAGTGATCCGACAGGGAGTTGGAATGAGCAGTTCTTC.

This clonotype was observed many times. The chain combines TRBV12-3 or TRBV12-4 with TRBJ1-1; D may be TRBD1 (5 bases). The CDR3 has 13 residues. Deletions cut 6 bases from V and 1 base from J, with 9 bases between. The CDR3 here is CASSLTGNTEAFF. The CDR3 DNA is TGTGCCAGCAGCTTAACAGGGAACACTGAAGCTTTCTTT.

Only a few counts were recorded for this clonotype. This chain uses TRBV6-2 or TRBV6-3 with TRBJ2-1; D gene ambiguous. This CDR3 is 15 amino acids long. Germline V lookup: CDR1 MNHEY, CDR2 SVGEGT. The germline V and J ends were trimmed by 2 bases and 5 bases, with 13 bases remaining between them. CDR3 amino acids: CASSYRIEPHNEQFF. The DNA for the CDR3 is TGTGCCAGCAGTTACAGGATAGAACCACACAATGAGCAGTTCTTC.

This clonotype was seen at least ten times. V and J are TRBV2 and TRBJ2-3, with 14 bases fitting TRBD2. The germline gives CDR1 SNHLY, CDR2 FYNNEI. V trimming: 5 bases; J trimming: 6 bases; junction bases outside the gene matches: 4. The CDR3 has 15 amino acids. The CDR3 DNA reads TGTGCCAGCAGTCCCCGGACTAGCGGGGGGGATACGCAGTATTTT. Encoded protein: CASSPRTSGGDTQYF.

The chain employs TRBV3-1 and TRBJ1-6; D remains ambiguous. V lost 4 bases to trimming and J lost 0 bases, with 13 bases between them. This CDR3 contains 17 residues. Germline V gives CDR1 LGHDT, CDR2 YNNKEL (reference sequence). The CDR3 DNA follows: TGTGCCAGCAGCCTACTTATGGTGAGCTCCTATAATTCACCCCTCCACTTT. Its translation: CASSLLMVSSYNSPLHF.